The clone carrying this TCR beta chain was seen only a few times. Its antigen is not identified. The data belong to a study of human T cells and chemical hapten exposure. At the level of the study: An approximately 2 cm by approximately 2 cm inner upper arm patch received 2% DPC for sensitization. A patient group, mainly female, showed alopecia areata, totalis or universalis. Regarding the study as a whole: Expanded TCRs were compared with controls, and the expanded TCRs formed significantly more large CDR3 similarity clusters.

Time point reported: patch test 2, 6 weeks after DPC sensitization. Treatment specified: therapeutic diphenylcyclopropenone sensitization with weekly scalp DPC. TCRdb re-called the RACE reads through MiXCR, storing one row per CDR3 protein. The table has about 89,000 distinct CDR3 sequences, 8% to 13% seen once. The CDR3 contains 14 residues. Germline V lookup: CDR1 DFQATT, CDR2 SNEGSKA (reference sequence). V dropped 4 bases and J dropped 9 bases, with 20 bases sitting between them. This TCR came from a man between 40 and 49 years old with alopecia areata. Some clones in this sample may be carry-over from other donors' samples. This chain uses TRBV20-1 with TRBJ2-3, with D perhaps TRBD1 or TRBD2 (5 bases each). Sequenced material: whole blood, taken in connection with sensitization to the hapten diphenylcyclopropenone (DPC). CDR3 in DNA: TGCAGTGCTAACGACGGGACCGCTGTGAGGACGCAGTATTTT. Amino acid sequence: CSANDGTAVRTQYF.